This passage covers 27 T cell receptor beta chains from one sample sequenced in a study of blood T cell repertoires in COVID-19 (dated by TCRdb to about 2020). Libraries were made using the immunoSEQ multiplex PCR assay. Here the immuneACCESS table is served through TCRdb, limited to in-frame sequences with V and J called. Missing clones are a known gap in these copies; in checked studies unresolved V genes cover under half, and the rest lacks a known reason. For this sample the table gives hundreds of thousands of clones, of which approximately 92% were detected only once. The ten largest clones add up to around 2% of the sample. The source material was PBMCs or T cells enriched from blood (not recorded which). These receptors were obtained from a woman aged 18 to 35 who had recovered from COVID-19.

The genes are TRBV19 and TRBJ1-2, with 8 nucleotides matching TRBD1. After removal of 8 bases from V and 5 bases from J, the junction contained 13 bases not matched to a gene. The CDR3 has 15 amino acids. CDR1 is LNHDA and CDR2 is SQIVND in the germline V gene (reference sequence). CDR3 residues: CASRVGRGLEYGYTF. The CDR3 DNA reads TGTGCCAGTCGGGTAGGCAGGGGGCTCGAATATGGCTACACCTTC.

The V gene is TRBV27, the J gene TRBJ2-3; 7 nucleotides line up with TRBD2. From germline, CDR1 is MNHEY and CDR2 SMNVEV (reference sequence). The CDR3 is 15 amino acids. J gave up 2 bases and V 4 bases, and 6 bases lay outside the gene matches. The CDR3 sequence: CASSYRGVPTDTQYF. DNA of the CDR3: TGTGCCAGCAGTTACCGGGGGGTCCCCACAGATACGCAGTATTTT.

This clone was counted between two and nine times. This same CDR3 is encoded by further DNA sequences in the sample. The chain joins TRBV4-2 to TRBJ1-1; D uncertain. Trimming removed 0 bases at V and 1 base at J, with 3 bases between. The CDR3 spans 13 residues. Germline loops: CDR1 LGHNA, CDR2 YNFKEQ. The CDR3 is CASSQERNTEAFF. CDR3 sequence (DNA): TGTGCCAGCAGCCAAGAGAGGAACACTGAAGCTTTCTTT.

This clone is a singleton in its sample. The chain recombines TRBV11-2 with TRBJ1-5; perhaps TRBD1 as D (5 bases). CDR1 and CDR2 from the germline V gene are SGHAT and FQNNGV. The V gene lost 2 bases and the J gene lost 6 bases, with 14 bases spanning the gap. The CDR3 loop spans 15 amino acids. This CDR3 is CASSLRGREGQPQHF. DNA for the CDR3: TGTGCCAGCAGCTTACGGGGGAGGGAAGGTCAGCCCCAGCATTTT.

The chain carries TRBV9 and TRBJ2-3; D is unclear. V was shortened by 0 bases and J by 4 bases, with 6 bases between the two germline ends. Germline-derived CDR1 and CDR2 are SGDLS and YYNGEE. This CDR3 is built from 13 residues. CDR3 protein: CASSVAGPDTQYF. The CDR3 DNA reads as TGTGCCAGCAGCGTAGCTGGCCCAGATACGCAGTATTTT.

This CDR3 reads CASSEGGGIQETQYF. CDR3 nucleotide sequence: TGTGCCAGCAGTGAAGGCGGGGGGATACAAGAGACCCAGTACTTC. The chain combines TRBV2 with TRBJ2-5; 8 bases are shared with TRBD2. CDR1 is SNHLY and CDR2 is FYNNEI in the germline V gene. The CDR3 sequence is 15 residues long. V trimming: 1 base; J trimming: 2 bases; junction bases outside the gene matches: 3. Combining the CDR3 with reference TRBV2 and TRBJ2-5 gives the whole variable domain EPEVTQTPSHQVTQMGQEVILRCVPISNHLYFYWYRQILGQKVEFLVSFYNNEISEKSEIFDDQFSVERPDGSNFTLKIRSTKLEDSAMYFCASSEGGGIQETQYFGPGTRLLVL.

The V call is TRBV19, the J call TRBJ1-2; maybe TRBD1 (5 bases). Germline CDR1 reads LNHDA; CDR2 reads SQIVND (reference sequence). The CDR3 is 13 amino acids. V lost 3 bases to trimming and J lost 3 bases, with 8 bases between them. CDR3 sequence: CASSIGRDYGYTF. The CDR3 DNA reads TGTGCCAGTAGTATCGGCAGGGACTATGGCTACACCTTC.

The chain combines TRBV15 with TRBJ2-2; 9 bases match TRBD2. This CDR3 region has 15 residues. Germline-derived CDR1 and CDR2 are LNHNV and YYDKDF (reference sequence). V dropped 5 bases and J dropped 5; count of bases not matched to a gene: 6. The chain's CDR3 is CATSVSGGYTGELFF. The CDR3 DNA follows: TGTGCCACCAGCGTTAGCGGGGGATATACCGGGGAGCTGTTTTTT. Looking up the rest from reference TRBV15 and TRBJ2-2 gives the full variable domain: DAMVIQNPRYQVTQFGKPVTLSCSQTLNHNVMYWYQQKSSQAPKLLFHYYDKDFNNEADTPDNFQSRRPNTSFCFLDIRSPGLGDTAMYLCATSVSGGYTGELFFGEGSRLTVL.

The rearrangement joins TRBV6-5 to TRBJ2-7, with no clear D. Germline CDR1 MNHEY, CDR2 SVGAGI. CDR3 length: 15 residues. Trimming removed 7 bases at V and 2 bases at J, with 18 bases between. The CDR3 protein is CASTEGGSEAYEQYF. In nucleotides, the CDR3 is TGTGCCAGCACCGAAGGTGGGTCAGAGGCCTACGAGCAGTACTTC.

The V gene is TRBV6-5, the J gene TRBJ1-3; TRBD1 might be the D (6 bases). Trimming removed 6 bases from V and 2 bases from J, with 11 bases in between. Germline CDR1 and CDR2: MNHEY and SVGAGI. This CDR3 comprises 14 residues. The CDR3 protein is CASSVRGTGNTIYF. In DNA form, the CDR3 reads TGTGCCAGCAGCGTCAGGGGTACTGGAAACACCATATATTTT.

The genes are TRBV7-9 and TRBJ2-2; TRBD2 aligns across 11 bases. In germline, CDR1 is SEHNR, CDR2 FQNEAQ (reference sequence). Trimming cost V 5 bases and J 4 bases; bases outside gene matches: 9. This CDR3 is built from 17 residues. The CDR3 nucleotides read TGTGCCAGCAGCGCCGTAGCGGGGGGGCCTAGCACCGGGGAGCTGTTTTTT. Amino acid sequence: CASSAVAGGPSTGELFF.

The genes are TRBV20-1 and TRBJ1-2; 8 bases map to TRBD1. The length of the CDR3 is 13 residues. The V gene's germline CDR1 is DFQATT and CDR2 SNEGSKA (reference sequence). V trimming: 3 bases; J trimming: 5 bases; junction bases outside the gene matches: 5. CDR3 sequence reads: CSASTGTGYGYTF. The CDR3 nucleotides are TGCAGTGCTAGTACCGGGACAGGTTATGGCTACACCTTC.

This clone was counted once. This rearrangement joins TRBV27 to TRBJ1-2; 7 bases line up with TRBD1. This CDR3 contains 14 residues. CDR1 and CDR2 from the germline V gene are MNHEY and SMNVEV (reference sequence). The J segment lost 0 bases and the V segment lost 7 bases, leaving 5 bases of the junction unmatched. CDR3 region: CASKLRGPNYGYTF. The CDR3 region has the DNA TGTGCCAGCAAACTAAGGGGGCCTAACTATGGCTACACCTTC.

The rearrangement links TRBV4-1 to TRBJ2-7; 8 positions agree with TRBD2. The J segment lost 4 bases and the V segment lost 4 bases, leaving 3 bases of the junction unmatched. CDR1 is MGHRA and CDR2 is YSYEKL in the germline V gene. This CDR3 spans 13 amino acids. CDR3 sequence (DNA): TGCGCCAGCAGCCGGACTAGCCAGTACGAGCAGTACTTC. It specifies CASSRTSQYEQYF.

This clone was recorded once. The chain combines TRBV29-1 with TRBJ2-1; D possibly corresponds to TRBD1 (6 bases). Trimming cost V 0 bases and J 7 bases, with 19 bases left between them. Germline V lookup: CDR1 SQVTM, CDR2 ANQGSEA. The CDR3 contains 16 residues. The CDR3, as DNA: TGCAGCGTTGAAGATCGAGTGAGACAGGAACCTAATGAGCAGTTCTTC. It codes for CSVEDRVRQEPNEQFF.

This chain joins TRBV7-9 and TRBJ2-7, with 9 bases matching TRBD2. Germline V lookup: CDR1 SEHNR, CDR2 FQNEAQ (reference sequence). The V segment lost 5 bases and the J segment 2 bases; nucleotides outside the gene matches: 10. CDR3 length: 16 amino acids. The CDR3 loop reads CASSPDLGLAPYEQYF. The CDR3 DNA sequence: TGTGCCAGCAGCCCCGACCTGGGACTAGCTCCCTACGAGCAGTACTTC.

The chain recombines TRBV12-3 or TRBV12-4 with TRBJ1-3; TRBD1 might be the D (6 bases). This CDR3 is built from 13 residues. V lost 7 bases and J 0 bases, leaving 7 bases between the germline ends. CDR3 nucleotides: TGTGCCAGCATACAGGGCTCTGGAAACACCATATATTTT. This gives the protein CASIQGSGNTIYF.

The chain joins TRBV7-3 to TRBJ2-2, with D tentatively TRBD1 (6 bases). CDR3 length equals 18 residues. V shed 3 bases and J shed 2 bases, with 19 bases lying between them. In germline, CDR1 is SGHTA, CDR2 FQGTGA. Here the CDR3 DNA reads TGTGCCAGCAGCTTGCTGTTTGTGGGGGCTGGCAACACCGGGGAGCTGTTTTTT. Protein sequence: CASSLLFVGAGNTGELFF.

The chain recombines TRBV7-9 with TRBJ2-3, with 8 positions matching TRBD1. The CDR3 consists of 16 residues. With V trimmed by 5 bases and J by 0 bases, 7 bases remained unmatched. CDR1 and CDR2 from the germline V gene are SEHNR and FQNEAQ (reference sequence). Written as DNA, the CDR3 is TGTGCCAGCAGCCCAGGGACAGGCCTAAGCACAGATACGCAGTATTTT. Protein: CASSPGTGLSTDTQYF. Together with reference TRBV7-9 and TRBJ2-3, the CDR3 gives the full variable domain: DTGVSQNPRHKITKRGQNVTFRCDPISEHNRLYWYRQTLGQGPEFLTYFQNEAQLEKSRLLSDRFSAERPKGSFSTLEIQRTEQGDSAMYLCASSPGTGLSTDTQYFGPGTRLTVL.

The chain joins TRBV20-1 to TRBJ2-5; 10 bases are a match to TRBD2. Germline V gives CDR1 DFQATT, CDR2 SNEGSKA (reference sequence). The ends lost 3 bases at V and 5 bases at J; junction bases unmatched: 9. The CDR3 runs to 15 residues. The CDR3 reads CSASKRGGRWETQYF. As DNA, the CDR3 is TGCAGTGCTAGTAAGCGGGGGGGCCGGTGGGAGACCCAGTACTTC.

This clone was detected once. The chain recombines TRBV5-6 with TRBJ2-3; D gene unclear. This CDR3 region has 14 residues. Trimming cost V 0 bases and J 2 bases, with 7 bases left between them. CDR1 SGHDT and CDR2 YYEEEE come from the germline V gene. CDR3 residues: CASSLGPNTDTQYF. Here the CDR3 DNA reads TGTGCCAGCAGCTTGGGGCCCAACACAGATACGCAGTATTTT.

With respect to this clone: Other DNA sequences in the sample encode the same CDR3. The rearrangement joins TRBV9 to TRBJ1-2; tentatively, D is TRBD1 (5 bases). Germline lookup yields CDR1 SGDLS and CDR2 YYNGEE. The CDR3 has 14 amino acids. Between the trimmed V and J ends, which lost 0 bases and 3 bases, there was a span of 9 bases. CDR3 residues: CASSVGGRDYGYTF. Written as DNA, the CDR3 is TGTGCCAGCAGCGTAGGGGGCAGGGACTATGGCTACACCTTC.

The V gene is TRBV5-1, the J gene TRBJ1-2; unclear D gene. Trimming shortened V by 4 bases and J by 2 bases, and 12 bases separated the two germline ends. This CDR3 has 14 amino acids. CDR1 and CDR2 from the germline V gene are SGHRS and YFSETQ. The CDR3 region has the DNA TGCGCCAGCAGCCCCTTGGAGGGAAACTATGGCTACACCTTC. Amino acids: CASSPLEGNYGYTF.

The chain is built from TRBV19 and TRBJ1-1; 9 positions agree with TRBD1. The CDR3 is 15 residues long. The V gene end was trimmed by 7 bases and the J gene end by 5 bases; junction bases not matched to a gene: 11. The germline V gene encodes CDR1 LNHDA and CDR2 SQIVND (reference sequence). The DNA of the CDR3 is TGTGCCAGTACCCTACAGGGGGCTGGAGGAACTGAAGCTTTCTTT. Its translation: CASTLQGAGGTEAFF.

This chain uses TRBV5-1 with TRBJ1-1; D is undetermined. V was clipped by 4 bases and J by 7 bases, with 17 bases between them. Germline V gene sequence: CDR1 SGHRS, CDR2 YFSETQ. This CDR3 is 14 amino acids long. This CDR3 is CASSPQLTSGEAFF. As DNA, the CDR3 is TGCGCCAGCAGCCCTCAGTTGACCTCAGGTGAAGCTTTCTTT. The full variable domain, its missing parts supplied by reference TRBV5-1 and TRBJ1-1, is KAGVTQTPRYLIKTRGQQVTLSCSPISGHRSVSWYQQTPGQGLQFLFEYFSETQRNKGNFPGRFSGRQFSNSRSEMNVSTLELGDSALYLCASSPQLTSGEAFFGQGTRLTVV.

The gene calls are TRBV6-5 and TRBJ1-2; no firm D call. Germline V gene data show CDR1 as MNHEY and CDR2 as SVGAGI. The CDR3 sequence is 15 residues long. V lost 4 bases and J 6 bases, leaving 18 bases between the germline ends. CDR3 nucleotide sequence: TGTGCCAGCAGTTCTCTCCGGGGAGGCGGTCATGGCTACACCTTC. Translating gives CASSSLRGGGHGYTF.

This rearrangement joins TRBV7-9 to TRBJ1-4, with 9 bases lining up with TRBD1. Unmatched junction bases numbered 2, after V lost 1 base and J lost 8 bases. The germline V gene has CDR1 SEHNR and CDR2 FQNEAQ (reference sequence). This CDR3 is 14 amino acids long. CDR3 region: CASSLDGTGEKLFF. CDR3 DNA: TGTGCCAGCAGCTTAGATGGGACAGGGGAAAAACTGTTTTTT. The full variable domain, completed using reference TRBV7-9 and TRBJ1-4, is DTGVSQNPRHKITKRGQNVTFRCDPISEHNRLYWYRQTLGQGPEFLTYFQNEAQLEKSRLLSDRFSAERPKGSFSTLEIQRTEQGDSAMYLCASSLDGTGEKLFFGSGTQLSVL.